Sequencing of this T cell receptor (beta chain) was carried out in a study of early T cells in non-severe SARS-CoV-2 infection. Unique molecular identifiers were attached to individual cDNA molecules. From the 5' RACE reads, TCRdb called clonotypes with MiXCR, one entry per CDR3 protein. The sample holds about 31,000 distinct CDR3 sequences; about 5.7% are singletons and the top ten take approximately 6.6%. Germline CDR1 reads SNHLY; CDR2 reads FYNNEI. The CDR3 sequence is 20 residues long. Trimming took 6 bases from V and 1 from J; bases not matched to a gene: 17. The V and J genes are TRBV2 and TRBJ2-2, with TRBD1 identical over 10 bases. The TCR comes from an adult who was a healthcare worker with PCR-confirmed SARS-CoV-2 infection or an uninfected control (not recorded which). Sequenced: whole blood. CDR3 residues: CASSRSPPLTGGGNTGELFF. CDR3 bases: TGTGCCAGCAGCAGAAGCCCACCACTGACAGGGGGCGGGAACACCGGGGAGCTGTTTTTT.